These 17 T cell receptor beta chains came from one sample sequenced in a study of blood T cell repertoires in COVID-19. Assay used: immunoSEQ multiplex PCR; TCRdb lists only in-frame clones, some missing. This sample has 60,000 to 75,000 clones, with 90% to 95% found just once. Sequenced material: peripheral blood. Receptors were obtained from a man aged 40-49 years with COVID-19, enrolled during active disease.

The rearrangement joins TRBV18 to TRBJ1-3, with a possible D match to TRBD1 (6 bases). The CDR3 extends over 15 amino acids. Germline-derived CDR1 and CDR2 are KGHSH and LQKENI. V was clipped by 2 bases and J by 1 base, with 9 bases between them. CDR3 bases: TGTGCCAGCTCACCATCCAGGGGATCTGGAAACACCATATATTTT. Encoded protein: CASSPSRGSGNTIYF.

The DNA for the CDR3 is TGTGCCAGCAGCTTAACAGCTCCCCGTTCCGCCGGGGAGCTGTTTTTT. As protein: CASSLTAPRSAGELFF. V gene TRBV7-3 combines with J gene TRBJ2-2; D is uncertain. Germline V gives CDR1 SGHTA, CDR2 FQGTGA. V dropped 0 bases and J dropped 6 bases, with 14 bases sitting between them. The CDR3 length is 16 residues.

This chain joins TRBV11-3 and TRBJ2-3; perhaps TRBD2 as D (5 bases). The CDR3 is 16 residues long. V lost 3 bases and J lost 2, with 15 bases in between. Germline values: CDR1 SGHNT, CDR2 YENEEA. The CDR3 coding sequence is TGTGCCAGCAGCTTGGGTACCAGCGGAGACACAGATACGCAGTATTTT. Protein: CASSLGTSGDTDTQYF.

V usage is TRBV6-5 and J usage is TRBJ2-5; TRBD1 might be the D (8 bases). The V and J ends lost 7 bases and 5 bases respectively, with 17 bases between them. Germline assignment: CDR1 MNHEY and CDR2 SVGAGI. The CDR3 loop spans 14 amino acids. The CDR3 loop is CASKRDRPSETQYF. The DNA of the CDR3 is TGTGCCAGCAAGCGGGACAGGCCAAGTGAGACCCAGTACTTC.

The chain has TRBV5-1 and TRBJ1-1; 8 bases match TRBD1. This CDR3 has 14 amino acids. Germline V gene lookup returns CDR1 SGHRS and CDR2 YFSETQ. J gave up 4 bases and V 5 bases, and 7 bases lay outside the gene matches. In nucleotides, the CDR3 is TGCGCCAGCAGATCGGACAGGGAGGGCACTGAAGCTTTCTTT. Protein product: CASRSDREGTEAFF.

The chain has TRBV9 and TRBJ1-1, with 7 bases aligning to TRBD1. The CDR3 length is 14 residues. Germline CDR1 SGDLS, CDR2 YYNGEE. V shed 4 bases and J 1 base; nucleotides not matched to a gene: 4. CDR3 loop: CASSYGQENTEAFF. The DNA of the CDR3 is TGTGCCAGCAGCTATGGACAGGAGAACACTGAAGCTTTCTTT.

This chain uses TRBV19 with TRBJ1-1, with D unclear. Germline CDR1 and CDR2: LNHDA and SQIVND (reference sequence). The CDR3 runs to 17 residues. Between the trimmed V and J ends, which lost 3 bases and 4 bases, there was a span of 21 bases. CDR3 in DNA: TGTGCCAGTAGTATGTCCAGGCCTCACCTCTCCGCCACTGAAGCTTTCTTT. Translated, it gives CASSMSRPHLSATEAFF.

This rearrangement joins TRBV3-1 (or the pseudogene TRBV3-2) to TRBJ2-1; TRBD2 agrees at 9 bases. The CDR3 runs to 14 residues. In germline, CDR1 is LGHDT, CDR2 YNNKEL (reference sequence). Losses at the gene ends were 2 bases for V and 7 bases for J; bases not matched to a gene: 3. The CDR3 coding sequence is TGTGCCAGCAGCCAACAGACTAGCGGAAATGAGCAGTTCTTC. Translating gives CASSQQTSGNEQFF.

CDR3 region: CSVVLLQGSAFF. For the CDR3, the DNA is TGCAGCGTTGTTTTGTTGCAGGGTTCGGCTTTCTTT. The rearrangement uses TRBV29-1 and TRBJ1-1, with D perhaps TRBD1 (5 bases). CDR1 SQVTM and CDR2 ANQGSEA come from the germline V gene. V gave up 4 bases and J gave up 11 bases, with 17 bases separating them. The CDR3 totals 12 residues.

The rearrangement joins TRBV19 to TRBJ1-1, with 7 bases identical to TRBD1. This CDR3 has 16 residues. Germline trimming cut 5 bases from V and 1 base from J; bases unmatched to any gene: 10. CDR1 is LNHDA and CDR2 is SQIVND in the germline V gene (reference sequence). CDR3 loop: CASSLQGDVANTEAFF. The CDR3 coding sequence is TGTGCCAGTAGTCTCCAGGGGGACGTGGCGAACACTGAAGCTTTCTTT.

The chain combines TRBV20-1 with TRBJ1-1; no definite D call. Deletions cut 3 bases from V and 3 bases from J, with 14 bases between. Germline CDR1 reads DFQATT; CDR2 reads SNEGSKA (reference sequence). This CDR3 has 14 residues. CDR3 residues: CSASSHSLDTEAFF. CDR3 bases: TGCAGTGCTAGTTCGCACTCATTAGACACTGAAGCTTTCTTT.

The chain joins TRBV7-9 to TRBJ1-2, with D tentatively TRBD1 (5 bases). CDR1 and CDR2 (germline): SEHNR, FQNEAQ (reference sequence). CDR3 length: 13 amino acids. V dropped 6 bases and J dropped 1 base, with 9 bases sitting between them. DNA of the CDR3: TGTGCCAGCAGTCGCGGGGGTAACTATGGCTACACCTTC. This encodes CASSRGGNYGYTF.

The genes are TRBV29-1 and TRBJ1-4; 11 nucleotides align to TRBD1. The CDR3 has 13 residues. J gave up 7 bases and V 6 bases, and 4 bases lay outside the gene matches. Germline assignment: CDR1 SQVTM and CDR2 ANQGSEA. Here the CDR3 DNA reads TGCAGCGTGGGACAGGGGGGAGGTGAAAAACTGTTTTTT. Its translation: CSVGQGGGEKLFF.

This clone was seen just once. The gene calls are TRBV11-1 and TRBJ2-2, with TRBD2 matching 10 bases. Per the germline V gene, CDR1 is SGHAT and CDR2 is FQDESV (reference sequence). The CDR3 is made up of 15 amino acids. Unmatched junction bases numbered 4, after V lost 2 bases and J lost 7 bases. The CDR3 region is CASSLKRGGFGELFF. In DNA, the CDR3 is TGTGCCAGCAGCTTAAAGCGGGGGGGCTTCGGGGAGCTGTTTTTT.

The chain employs TRBV28 and TRBJ2-3; 7 bases agree with TRBD1. Germline trimming cut 6 bases from V and 5 bases from J; bases unmatched to any gene: 11. CDR3 length equals 15 residues. The germline V gene has CDR1 MDHEN and CDR2 SYDVKM. CDR3 amino acids: CASRTPRQGKDTQYF. The CDR3 coding sequence is TGTGCCAGCAGAACCCCCCGACAGGGAAAAGATACGCAGTATTTT.

This clone turned up a few times. The rearrangement uses TRBV2 and TRBJ1-2; weak D call: TRBD1 (5 bases). The CDR3 contains 14 residues. Deletions cut 2 bases from V and 2 bases from J, with 9 bases between. Germline assignment: CDR1 SNHLY and CDR2 FYNNEI. This CDR3 reads CASSERQQNYGYTF. CDR3 nucleotide sequence: TGTGCCAGCAGTGAAAGACAGCAGAACTATGGCTACACCTTC.

The CDR3: CASRRTGTSTDTQYF. The CDR3 DNA is TGCGCCAGCAGAAGGACAGGGACGAGCACAGATACGCAGTATTTT. This chain joins TRBV5-1 and TRBJ2-3, with 8 bases matching TRBD1. From germline, CDR1 is SGHRS and CDR2 YFSETQ. The CDR3 is 15 amino acids. V trimming: 5 bases; J trimming: 0 bases; junction bases outside the gene matches: 5.